This T cell receptor (beta chain) was documented in a study of T cells expressing NK-cell markers. The CDR3 sequence is 11 residues long. CDR1 and CDR2 (germline): SQVTM, ANQGSEA. TCRdb re-called the 5' RACE reads; every CDR3 protein appears as one record, without DNA. Its table lists 200,000 to 300,000 distinct CDR3 sequences. The rearrangement links TRBV29-1 to TRBJ2-1. The clonotype originates from a woman between 18 and 70 years old in good health. The sample was blood T cells: a sorted CD56 or NKG2C T cell subset, CD4+ or CD8+ T cells, or bulk PBMC T cells (not recorded which). The CDR3 spells CSVEDSTWQFF.